This TCR beta chain was retrieved from a study of blood T cell repertoires in COVID-19. About the study: Acute and convalescent COVID-19 specimens originated in the United States, Italy and Spain. Nucleic acid was either cDNA or gDNA, and it came from T cells, B-cell-depleted T cells, or PBMCs.

Losses at the gene ends were 9 bases for V and 3 bases for J; bases not matched to a gene: 5. This CDR3 has 14 amino acids. Germline lookup yields CDR1 LNHDA and CDR2 SQIVND (reference sequence). In the original processing: Amplification of reference gene primers provided the estimated nucleated cell counts. Sequencing used immunoSEQ multiplex PCR; TCRdb keeps in-frame clones, though not all of them. D and trimming were read from the DNA, whereas the V and J calls and clone size are those reported in that table. The sample includes about 220,000 clones, about nine tenths of them seen just once. Sample: PBMCs or T cells enriched from blood (not recorded which). This receptor was identified in a woman aged 40-49 years with acute COVID-19. The chain uses TRBV19 and TRBJ2-2, with TRBD1 matching over 9 bases. The CDR3 loop is CASGTGTHTGELFF. CDR3 nucleotides: TGTGCCAGCGGGACAGGGACTCACACCGGGGAGCTGTTTTTT.